The T cell receptor beta chain under discussion was sequenced for a study of T cell responses to AZD1222 COVID-19 vaccine. This clone was seen only a few times. Generated by immunoSEQ multiplex PCR, the TCRdb table keeps only in-frame clones and is missing some. The repertoire holds more than 95,000 clones, with 70% to 90% as singletons. The V and J ends lost 0 bases and 5 bases, in that order; junction bases with no gene match: 5. This CDR3 region has 15 residues. Germline assignment: CDR1 GTSNPN and CDR2 SVGIG (reference sequence). This receptor was obtained from an adult in good health. The sequences come from peripheral blood, collected on day 0 of MenACWY control vaccination. The V call is TRBV30, the J call TRBJ2-7; 12 bases agree with TRBD1. Here the CDR3 DNA reads TGTGCCTGGAGTGTCGGGGGACAGGGGGCCCACGAGCAGTACTTC. Translating it yields CAWSVGGQGAHEQYF. Supplemented by reference TRBV30 and TRBJ2-7, the full variable domain reads SQTIHQWPATLVQPVGSPLSLECTVEGTSNPNLYWYRQAAGRGLQLLFYSVGIGQISSEVPQNLSASRPQDRQFILSSKKLLLSDSGFYLCAWSVGGQGAHEQYFGPGTRLTVT.